This passage covers 17 T cell receptor beta chains from one sample sequenced in a study of immune cell composition in non-small cell lung cancer. Sequenced by immunoSEQ multiplex PCR; TCRdb stores in-frame clones only, minus some. This sample has 8,500 to 14,000 clones, with 50% to 75% found just once. The source material was lung tumor tissue. The receptors were gathered from a human donor with non-small cell lung cancer.

V gene TRBV11-3 combines with J gene TRBJ1-1; the D gene is possibly TRBD1 (5 bases). The CDR3 has 12 residues. Germline assignment: CDR1 SGHNT and CDR2 YENEEA. The V gene lost 5 bases and the J gene lost 11 bases, with 15 bases spanning the gap. As DNA, the CDR3 is TGTGCCAGCAGCCCACGCGAAGGGGTCGCTTTCTTT. It codes for CASSPREGVAFF.

This chain joins TRBV2 and TRBJ2-3; possible D gene TRBD2, 6 bases. This CDR3 contains 13 residues. Germline assignment: CDR1 SNHLY and CDR2 FYNNEI. Trimming shortened V by 6 bases and J by 1 base, and 8 bases separated the two germline ends. CDR3 region: CASRGGGTDTQYF. The CDR3 DNA follows: TGTGCCAGCAGGGGCGGGGGCACAGATACGCAGTATTTT.

V gene TRBV18 combines with J gene TRBJ2-3, with no clear D. This CDR3 is 13 amino acids long. The ends were cut back, 2 bases at V and 6 bases at J, with 9 bases in the middle. Looked up from germline, CDR1 is KGHSH and CDR2 is LQKENI. CDR3 region: CASSPAIRDTQYF. In nucleotides, the CDR3 is TGTGCCAGCTCACCAGCCATCAGGGATACGCAGTATTTT.

The chain couples TRBV5-4 to TRBJ2-3; D uncertain. V lost 7 bases and J 3 bases, leaving 21 bases between the germline ends. The CDR3 covers 16 residues. Germline CDR1 is SGHNT and CDR2 is YYREEE (reference sequence). The CDR3 nucleotides are TGTGCCAGCGCCCCCAATACAAGCCCGGGTACAGATACGCAGTATTTT. Translation: CASAPNTSPGTDTQYF. The whole variable domain, filled in from reference TRBV5-4 and TRBJ2-3, reads ETGVTQSPTHLIKTRGQQVTLRCSSQSGHNTVSWYQQALGQGPQFIFQYYREEENGRGNFPPRFSGLQFPNYSSELNVNALELDDSALYLCASAPNTSPGTDTQYFGPGTRLTVL.

This chain joins TRBV4-3 and TRBJ2-1; D possibly corresponds to TRBD2 (6 bases). Germline V gene data show CDR1 as LGHNA and CDR2 as YSLEER. Deletions cut 3 bases from V and 4 bases from J, with 10 bases between. The CDR3 sequence is 14 residues long. The CDR3 DNA reads as TGCGCCAGCAGCCAGAACGGACTATACAATGAGCAGTTCTTC. Translation gives CASSQNGLYNEQFF.

This chain connects TRBV15 to TRBJ2-5; 10 bases are shared with TRBD2. The CDR3 is made up of 18 amino acids. After removal of 5 bases from V and 5 bases from J, the junction contained 17 bases not matched to a gene. The V gene's germline CDR1 is LNHNV and CDR2 YYDKDF (reference sequence). Here the CDR3 reads CATSSGDGFSSGSETQYF. The CDR3 coding sequence is TGTGCCACCAGCTCTGGGGACGGATTTTCTAGCGGGAGTGAGACCCAGTACTTC. The full variable domain, completed using reference TRBV15 and TRBJ2-5, is DAMVIQNPRYQVTQFGKPVTLSCSQTLNHNVMYWYQQKSSQAPKLLFHYYDKDFNNEADTPDNFQSRRPNTSFCFLDIRSPGLGDTAMYLCATSSGDGFSSGSETQYFGPGTRLLVL.

This chain links TRBV28 with TRBJ1-5, with 7 bases that match TRBD1. V lost 5 bases and J lost 7; bases outside the gene matches: 5. CDR3 length equals 13 residues. Germline CDR1 is MDHEN and CDR2 is SYDVKM. The CDR3 loop is CASSNYRGQPQHF. As DNA, the CDR3 is TGTGCCAGCAGTAATTACAGGGGACAGCCCCAGCATTTT.

The chain joins TRBV11-2 to TRBJ2-7, with a weak D call TRBD1 (5 bases). Germline V gene data show CDR1 as SGHAT and CDR2 as FQNNGV. This CDR3 has 15 amino acids. Between the trimmed V and J ends, which lost 5 bases and 2 bases, there was a span of 16 bases. The CDR3 nucleotides read TGTGCCAGCAGCATAGGACAAAATATAGCCTACGAGCAGTACTTC. The encoded protein is CASSIGQNIAYEQYF.

The V gene is TRBV6-5, the J gene TRBJ1-2; maybe TRBD1 (6 bases). Germline V lookup: CDR1 MNHEY, CDR2 SVGAGI. V was shortened by 5 bases and J by 3 bases, with 13 bases between the two germline ends. There are 14 residues in the CDR3. The CDR3 DNA is TGTGCCAGCAGTGAACAGGGTCTCGACTATGGCTACACCTTC. As protein: CASSEQGLDYGYTF.

The rearrangement links TRBV7-3 to TRBJ2-7; 11 bases are shared with TRBD2. The CDR3 contains 14 residues. V trimming: 3 bases; J trimming: 7 bases; junction bases outside the gene matches: 5. Per germline, CDR1 SGHTA and CDR2 FQGTGA. CDR3 nucleotides: TGTGCCAGCAGCTTCGGGCTAGCGGGAGGTGAGCAGTACTTC. Protein: CASSFGLAGGEQYF.

The V call is TRBV7-3, the J call TRBJ2-3; D is uncertain. Germline CDR1 is SGHTA and CDR2 is FQGTGA. This CDR3 region has 13 residues. V was cut by 2 bases and J by 3 bases, with 6 bases left in between. CDR3 in amino acids: CASSLQATDTQYF. CDR3 coding DNA: TGTGCCAGCAGCTTACAAGCGACAGATACGCAGTATTTT.

This chain links TRBV27 with TRBJ2-7, with 9 bases aligning to TRBD2. V dropped 6 bases and J dropped 3; count of bases not matched to a gene: 9. CDR3 length: 15 amino acids. Germline V CDR1 and CDR2: MNHEY, SMNVEV (reference sequence). The DNA for the CDR3 is TGTGCCAGCAGAGTGGGAGCGGGAGGCTACTACGAGCAGTACTTC. Protein product: CASRVGAGGYYEQYF.

V gene TRBV28 combines with J gene TRBJ1-2; 8 positions match TRBD1. The J segment lost 5 bases and the V segment lost 6 bases, leaving 5 bases of the junction unmatched. The CDR3 spans 13 residues. Germline CDR1 reads MDHEN; CDR2 reads SYDVKM. The CDR3 here is CASRPTGVYGYTF. CDR3 DNA: TGTGCCAGCAGACCGACAGGGGTTTATGGCTACACCTTC.

The chain is built from TRBV6-5 and TRBJ1-2; 9 bases agree with TRBD1. Trimming cost V 2 bases and J 8 bases; bases outside gene matches: 6. Looked up from germline, CDR1 is MNHEY and CDR2 is SVGAGI. The CDR3 loop spans 14 amino acids. The CDR3 nucleotides read TGTGCCAGCAGTTACGGGGACAGGGTGAAAGGCTACACCTTC. Translating it yields CASSYGDRVKGYTF.

The gene calls are TRBV15 and TRBJ2-6; no definite D call. V was clipped by 2 bases and J by 0 bases, with 2 bases between them. Germline V lookup: CDR1 LNHNV, CDR2 YYDKDF (reference sequence). This CDR3 has 14 residues. DNA for the CDR3: TGTGCCACCAGCAGACACTCTGGGGCCAACGTCCTGACTTTC. Protein sequence: CATSRHSGANVLTF.

The rearrangement links TRBV2 to TRBJ1-1, with D uncertain. Germline CDR1 SNHLY, CDR2 FYNNEI. The CDR3 is 14 amino acids. The V end was cut by 7 bases, the J end by 6 bases, with 18 bases between. The CDR3 region has the DNA TGTGCCAGCATCGGAATCGTCGAGGAGGCTGAAGCTTTCTTT. Its protein product is CASIGIVEEAEAFF.

This clone was recorded a few times. This chain uses TRBV14 with TRBJ2-7; 9 bases fit TRBD1. CDR3 length equals 19 residues. V was pared by 1 base and J by 1 base, with 14 bases of the junction left unmatched. CDR1 is SGHDN and CDR2 is FVKESK in the germline V gene. CDR3 in amino acids: CASSQVCLGRDRESYEQYF. In nucleotides, the CDR3 is TGTGCCAGCAGCCAAGTTTGTTTAGGCCGGGACAGGGAGTCCTACGAGCAGTACTTC.